Below, 5 T cell receptor beta chains from the same sample are listed, as sequenced in a study of cytomegalovirus exposure and HLA in healthy donors. Libraries were prepared by immunoSEQ multiplex PCR; TCRdb keeps only in-frame clonotypes and omits some of them. The sample lists over 65,000 clones, about 95% occurring once. Sequences were obtained from PBMCs. The receptors stem from a woman under 30 in good health and CMV-seropositive.

The chain links TRBV19 to TRBJ1-4; D is unclear. Germline CDR1 LNHDA, CDR2 SQIVND (reference sequence). This CDR3 has 16 amino acids. V was clipped by 4 bases and J by 13 bases, with 25 bases between them. CDR3 coding DNA: TGTGCCAGTAGTAGCGAGAGGGCAGGCCCGCCCGGAGTACTGTTTTTT. It encodes CASSSERAGPPGVLFF.

The V call is TRBV6-6, the J call TRBJ2-7, with 10 bases fitting TRBD1. This CDR3 contains 14 residues. CDR1 and CDR2 from the germline V gene are MNHNY and SVGAGI (reference sequence). After removal of 0 bases from V and 6 bases from J, the junction contained 2 bases not matched to a gene. The CDR3 spells CASSYSGTGAEQYF. The CDR3 nucleotides are TGTGCCAGCAGTTACTCCGGGACAGGGGCCGAGCAGTACTTC.

The chain employs TRBV5-6 and TRBJ2-2, with D perhaps matching TRBD2 (6 bases). This CDR3 is 16 amino acids long. With 4 bases removed from V and 4 bases from J, the gap between germline ends came to 17 bases. Germline V CDR1 and CDR2: SGHDT, YYEEEE. CDR3 in DNA: TGTGCCAGCAGCCTGGGACTGAACCCTCCCACCGGGGAGCTGTTTTTT. The encoded protein is CASSLGLNPPTGELFF.

The chain links TRBV7-2 to TRBJ2-2; 12 positions match TRBD2. The CDR3 runs 17 residues. V lost 1 base, J lost 7 bases, and 7 bases stayed unmatched. Germline V gene data show CDR1 as SGHTA and CDR2 as FQGNSA. The CDR3 here is CASSLGSSGGANGELFF. DNA of the CDR3: TGTGCCAGCAGCTTAGGGTCTAGCGGGGGGGCCAACGGGGAGCTGTTTTTT.

The rearrangement joins TRBV7-6 to TRBJ2-2; a weak D match, TRBD2 (5 bases). There are 15 residues in the CDR3. Germline CDR1 reads SGHVS; CDR2 reads FNYEAQ. V shed 3 bases and J shed 4 bases, with 12 bases lying between them. The CDR3 region has the DNA TGTGCCAGCAGCTTCCTGGCTAGCAGCACCGGGGAGCTGTTTTTT. Translated, it gives CASSFLASSTGELFF.